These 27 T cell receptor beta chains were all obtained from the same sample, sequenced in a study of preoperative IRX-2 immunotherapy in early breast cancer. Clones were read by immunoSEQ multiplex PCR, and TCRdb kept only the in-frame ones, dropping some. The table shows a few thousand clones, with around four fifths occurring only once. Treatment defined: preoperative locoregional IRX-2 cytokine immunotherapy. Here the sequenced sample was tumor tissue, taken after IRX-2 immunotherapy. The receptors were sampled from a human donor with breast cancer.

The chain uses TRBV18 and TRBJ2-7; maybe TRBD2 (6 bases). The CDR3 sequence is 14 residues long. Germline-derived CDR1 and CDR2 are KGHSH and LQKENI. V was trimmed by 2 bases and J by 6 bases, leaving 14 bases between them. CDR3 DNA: TGTGCCAGCTCACCAACGGAGGGACTCGCCGAGCAGTACTTC. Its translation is CASSPTEGLAEQYF.

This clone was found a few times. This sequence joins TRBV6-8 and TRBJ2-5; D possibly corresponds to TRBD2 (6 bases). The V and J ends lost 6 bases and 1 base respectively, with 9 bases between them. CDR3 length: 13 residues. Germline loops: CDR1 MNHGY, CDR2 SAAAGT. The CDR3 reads CASSGSVQETQYF. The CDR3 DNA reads TGTGCCAGCAGCGGGAGTGTCCAAGAGACCCAGTACTTC.

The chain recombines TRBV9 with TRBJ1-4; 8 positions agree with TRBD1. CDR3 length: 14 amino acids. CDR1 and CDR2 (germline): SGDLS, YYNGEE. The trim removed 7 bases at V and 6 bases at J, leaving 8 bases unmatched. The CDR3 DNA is TGTGCCAGCGCCAAACAGGGGGGAGATGAAAAACTGTTTTTT. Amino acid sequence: CASAKQGGDEKLFF.

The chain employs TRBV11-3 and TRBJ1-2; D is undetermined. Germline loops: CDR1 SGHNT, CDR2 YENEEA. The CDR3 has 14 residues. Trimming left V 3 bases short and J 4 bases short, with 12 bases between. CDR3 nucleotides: TGTGCCAGCAGCTTGGAGGTGGATAGCTATGGCTACACCTTC. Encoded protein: CASSLEVDSYGYTF.

Written as DNA, the CDR3 is TGTGCCATCGGGGAAATGAAGGTGGCTGGGGCCAACGTCCTGACTTTC. Its protein is CAIGEMKVAGANVLTF. J is TRBJ2-6 and V is TRBV6-8; maybe TRBD2 (5 bases). Trimming removed 10 bases at V and 2 bases at J, with 18 bases between. This CDR3 contains 16 residues. Germline CDR1 reads MNHGY; CDR2 reads SAAAGT.

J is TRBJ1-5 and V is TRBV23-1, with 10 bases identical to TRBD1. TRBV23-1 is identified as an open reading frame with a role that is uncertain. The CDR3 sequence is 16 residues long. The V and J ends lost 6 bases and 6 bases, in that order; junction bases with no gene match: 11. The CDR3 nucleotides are TGCGCCAGCAGCCAAGCATACCGGGACAGGGGTCAGCCCCAGCATTTT. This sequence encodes CASSQAYRDRGQPQHF.

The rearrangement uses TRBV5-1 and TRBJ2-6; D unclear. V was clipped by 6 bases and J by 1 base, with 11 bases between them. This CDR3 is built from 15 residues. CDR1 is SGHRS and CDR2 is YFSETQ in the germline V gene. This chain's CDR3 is CASTITESGANVLTF. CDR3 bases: TGCGCCAGCACTATTACTGAGTCTGGGGCCAACGTCCTGACTTTC.

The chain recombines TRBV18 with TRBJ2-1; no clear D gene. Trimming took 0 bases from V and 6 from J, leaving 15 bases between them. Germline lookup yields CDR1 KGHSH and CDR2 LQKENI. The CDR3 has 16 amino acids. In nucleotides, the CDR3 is TGTGCCAGCTCACCACCTTCCAGCTATGTGGGCAATGAGCAGTTCTTC. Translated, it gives CASSPPSSYVGNEQFF.

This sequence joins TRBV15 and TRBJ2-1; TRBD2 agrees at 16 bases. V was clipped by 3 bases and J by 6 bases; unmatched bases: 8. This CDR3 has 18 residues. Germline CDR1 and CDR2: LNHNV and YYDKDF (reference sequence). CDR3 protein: CATSSLGLAGGPRNEQFF. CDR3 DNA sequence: TGTGCCACCAGCAGTCTGGGACTAGCGGGAGGGCCTCGCAATGAGCAGTTCTTC.

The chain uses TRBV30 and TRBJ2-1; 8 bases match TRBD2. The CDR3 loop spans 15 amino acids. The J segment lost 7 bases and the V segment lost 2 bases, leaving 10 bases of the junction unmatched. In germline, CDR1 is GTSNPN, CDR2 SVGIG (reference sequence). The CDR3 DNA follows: TGTGCCTGGAGTTACAGATTGGCGGGAGGAAATGAGCAGTTCTTC. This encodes CAWSYRLAGGNEQFF.

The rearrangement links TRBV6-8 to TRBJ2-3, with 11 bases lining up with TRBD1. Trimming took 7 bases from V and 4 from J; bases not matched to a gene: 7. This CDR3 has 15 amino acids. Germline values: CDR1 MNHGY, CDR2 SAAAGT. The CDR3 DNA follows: TGTGCCAGCACCGCCGGGACAGGGGGTCCAGATACGCAGTATTTT. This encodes CASTAGTGGPDTQYF.

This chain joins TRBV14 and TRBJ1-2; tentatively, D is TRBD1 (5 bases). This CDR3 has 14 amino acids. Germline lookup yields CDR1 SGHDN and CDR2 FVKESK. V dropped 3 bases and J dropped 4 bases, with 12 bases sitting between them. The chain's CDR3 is CASSHQGPLYGYTF. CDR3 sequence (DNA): TGTGCCAGCAGCCATCAGGGCCCACTCTATGGCTACACCTTC.

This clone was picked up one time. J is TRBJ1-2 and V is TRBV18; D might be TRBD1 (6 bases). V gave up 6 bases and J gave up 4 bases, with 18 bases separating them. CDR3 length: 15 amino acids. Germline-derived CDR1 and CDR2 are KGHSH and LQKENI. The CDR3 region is CASSFQTGEFYGYTF. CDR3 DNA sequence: TGTGCCAGCTCTTTCCAGACAGGCGAGTTCTATGGCTACACCTTC.

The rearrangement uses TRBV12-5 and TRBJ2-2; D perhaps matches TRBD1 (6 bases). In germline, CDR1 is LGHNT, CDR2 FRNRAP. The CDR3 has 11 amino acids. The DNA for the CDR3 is TGTGCCAGTCAGGGGACCGGGGAGCTGTTTTTT. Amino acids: CASQGTGELFF.

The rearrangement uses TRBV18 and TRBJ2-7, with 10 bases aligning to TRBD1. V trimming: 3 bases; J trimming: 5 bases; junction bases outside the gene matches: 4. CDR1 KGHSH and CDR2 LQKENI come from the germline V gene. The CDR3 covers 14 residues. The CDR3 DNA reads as TGTGCCAGCTCACCCGGGACAGGGGATAACGAGCAGTACTTC. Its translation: CASSPGTGDNEQYF.

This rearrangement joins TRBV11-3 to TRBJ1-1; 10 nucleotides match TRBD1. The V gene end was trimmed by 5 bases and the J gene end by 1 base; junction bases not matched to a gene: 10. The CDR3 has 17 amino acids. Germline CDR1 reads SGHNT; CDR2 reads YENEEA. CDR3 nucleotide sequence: TGTGCCAGCAGCGTCCTGACAGGGGGCTATGAGAACACTGAAGCTTTCTTT. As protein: CASSVLTGGYENTEAFF. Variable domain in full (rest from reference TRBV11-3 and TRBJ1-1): EAGVVQSPRYKIIEKKQPVAFWCNPISGHNTLYWYLQNLGQGPELLIRYENEEAVDDSQLPKDRFSAERLKGVDSTLKIQPAELGDSAVYLCASSVLTGGYENTEAFFGQGTRLTVV.

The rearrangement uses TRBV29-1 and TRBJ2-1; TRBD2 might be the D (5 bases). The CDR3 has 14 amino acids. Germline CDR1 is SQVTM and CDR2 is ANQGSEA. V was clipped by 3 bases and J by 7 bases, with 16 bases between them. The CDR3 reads CSVDARRGGNEQFF. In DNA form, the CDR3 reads TGCAGCGTTGATGCTCGGAGAGGCGGGAATGAGCAGTTCTTC.

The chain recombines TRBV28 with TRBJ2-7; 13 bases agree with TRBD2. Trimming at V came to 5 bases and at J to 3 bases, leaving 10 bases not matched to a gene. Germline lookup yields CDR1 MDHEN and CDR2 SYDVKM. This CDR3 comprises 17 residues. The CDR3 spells CASSQPGLAGTNYEQYF. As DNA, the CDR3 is TGTGCCAGCAGTCAACCGGGACTAGCGGGAACGAACTACGAGCAGTACTTC.

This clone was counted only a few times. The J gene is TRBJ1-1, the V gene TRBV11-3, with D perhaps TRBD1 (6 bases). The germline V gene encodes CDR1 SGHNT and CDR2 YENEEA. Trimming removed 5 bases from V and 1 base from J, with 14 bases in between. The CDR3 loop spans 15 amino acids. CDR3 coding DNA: TGTGCCAGCAGCCCACGGTCGACAGGGAACACTGAAGCTTTCTTT. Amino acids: CASSPRSTGNTEAFF.

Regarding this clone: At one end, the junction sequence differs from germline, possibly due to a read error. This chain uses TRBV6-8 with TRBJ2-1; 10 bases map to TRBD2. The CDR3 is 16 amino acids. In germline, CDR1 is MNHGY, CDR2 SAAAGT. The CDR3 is CASSDSTSGDYNKQFF. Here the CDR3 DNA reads TGTGCCAGCAGTGACTCTACTAGCGGGGATTACAATAAGCAGTTCTTC.

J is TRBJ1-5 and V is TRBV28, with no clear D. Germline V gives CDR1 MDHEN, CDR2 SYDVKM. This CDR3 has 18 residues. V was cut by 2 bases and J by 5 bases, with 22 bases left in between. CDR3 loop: CASSLNGWFEGSDQPQHF. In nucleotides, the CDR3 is TGTGCCAGCAGTTTAAACGGGTGGTTCGAGGGTTCGGATCAGCCCCAGCATTTT. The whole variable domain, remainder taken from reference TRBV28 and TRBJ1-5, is DVKVTQSSRYLVKRTGEKVFLECVQDMDHENMFWYRQDPGLGLRLIYFSYDVKMKEKGDIPEGYSVSREKKERFSLILESASTNQTSMYLCASSLNGWFEGSDQPQHFGDGTRLSIL.

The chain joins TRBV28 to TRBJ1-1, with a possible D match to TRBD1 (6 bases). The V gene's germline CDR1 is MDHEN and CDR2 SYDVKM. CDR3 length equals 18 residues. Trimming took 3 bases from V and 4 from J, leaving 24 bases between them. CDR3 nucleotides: TGTGCCAGCAGTTTGCCGGGACACCGGACCTGGAGCACCACTGAAGCTTTCTTT. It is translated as CASSLPGHRTWSTTEAFF. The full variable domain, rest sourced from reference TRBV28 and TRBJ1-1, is DVKVTQSSRYLVKRTGEKVFLECVQDMDHENMFWYRQDPGLGLRLIYFSYDVKMKEKGDIPEGYSVSREKKERFSLILESASTNQTSMYLCASSLPGHRTWSTTEAFFGQGTRLTVV.

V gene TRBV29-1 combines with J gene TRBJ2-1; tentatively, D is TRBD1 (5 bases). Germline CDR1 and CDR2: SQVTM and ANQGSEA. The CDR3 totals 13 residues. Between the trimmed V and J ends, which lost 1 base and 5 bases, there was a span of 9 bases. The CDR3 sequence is CSVEGLDNNEQFF. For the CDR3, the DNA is TGCAGCGTTGAAGGCCTGGACAACAATGAGCAGTTCTTC.

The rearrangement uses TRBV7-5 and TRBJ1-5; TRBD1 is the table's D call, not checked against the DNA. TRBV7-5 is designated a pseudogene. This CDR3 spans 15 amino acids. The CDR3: CASSFTRDSNQPQHF. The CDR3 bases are TGTGCCAGCAGCTTCACACGTGATAGCAATCAGCCCCAGCATTTT.

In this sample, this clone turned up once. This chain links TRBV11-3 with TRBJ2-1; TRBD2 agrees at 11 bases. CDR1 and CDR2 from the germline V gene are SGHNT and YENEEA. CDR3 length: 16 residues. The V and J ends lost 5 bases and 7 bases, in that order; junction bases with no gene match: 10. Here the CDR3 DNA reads TGTGCCAGCAGCACCGCCGGGACTAGCGGATTTAATGAGCAGTTCTTC. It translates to CASSTAGTSGFNEQFF. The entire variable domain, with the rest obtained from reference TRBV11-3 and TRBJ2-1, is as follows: EAGVVQSPRYKIIEKKQPVAFWCNPISGHNTLYWYLQNLGQGPELLIRYENEEAVDDSQLPKDRFSAERLKGVDSTLKIQPAELGDSAVYLCASSTAGTSGFNEQFFGPGTRLTVL.

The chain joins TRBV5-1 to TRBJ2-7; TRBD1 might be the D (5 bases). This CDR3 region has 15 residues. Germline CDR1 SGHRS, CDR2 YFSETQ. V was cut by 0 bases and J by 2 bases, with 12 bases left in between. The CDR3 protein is CASSLDPGLTYEQYF. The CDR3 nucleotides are TGCGCCAGCAGCTTGGACCCAGGGCTGACCTACGAGCAGTACTTC.

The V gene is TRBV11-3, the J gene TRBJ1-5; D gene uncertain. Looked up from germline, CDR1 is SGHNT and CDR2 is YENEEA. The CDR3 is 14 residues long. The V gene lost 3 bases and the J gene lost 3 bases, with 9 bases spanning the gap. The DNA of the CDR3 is TGTGCCAGCAGCTTTTTGGCAGACAATCAGCCCCAGCATTTT. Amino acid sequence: CASSFLADNQPQHF.